This TCR beta chain was captured in a study of cytomegalovirus exposure and HLA in healthy donors (dated by TCRdb to about 2017). About the investigation overall: An earlier analysis of approximately 640 of the donors reported 250 to 300 Gb of sequence data and 100 million to 130 million unique TCR beta sequences from about 179 million T cells. Among about 410 genotyped donors of the cohort, an average of approximately 200,000 unique TCR beta nucleotide sequences was sequenced per donor, of which 15% to 20% were non-productive. Because of strong linkage in the cohort, five DR-DQ haplotypes were treated as single units for association and clustering. An early release that covered about 640 HLA-typed donors contained approximately 290 gigabases of sequencing data and about 93 million unique TCR sequences. Genome-wide SNP genotypes for about 60% of the roughly 670 donors were used in a later genetic analysis, which treated that subset as a discovery cohort. In addition to the first cohort of hundreds of subjects, a separate validation cohort of over 90 different subjects was used. Class I and class II HLA loci were covered by the typing at four-digit resolution. All discovery cohort repertoires had been generated on a single sequencing platform. Donor age, sex, ethnicity and CMV serostatus were collected together with the repertoire data. The number of typed donors differed by locus: about 629-630 for A, B, C, DRB1 and DQB1; approximately 540 for DQA1; 606 for DPA1; and some 430 for DPB1. To study patterns of TCR occurrence, a later analysis re-analyzed previously published TCR beta repertoires from 666 donors and added high-resolution HLA genotyping. An earlier analysis of more than 450 of the donors used high-throughput TCR beta sequencing to judge whether each TCR beta V gene segment behaved as functional or pseudogenic. The study aimed to test whether cataloging public T cell receptors could reveal signatures of past pathogen exposure. Using immunosequencing, the study profiled T cell repertoires from about 610 subjects and related those repertoires to cytomegalovirus serostatus. In the later analysis, no new phenotypic data were used to find candidate immune exposures; instead, reliance was placed on TCR beta sequences and their occurrence across donors. Of the approximately 400 genotyped donors, 81% fell in the genetic ancestry cluster associated with self-reported Caucasian donors. To predict cytomegalovirus infection status, the study brought together high-throughput TCR immunosequencing, statistical association of individual TCRs with disease status, and machine learning.

In regard to this clone: No antigen is known for it. Within one base of it there is no much larger clone, and no base qualities were kept.

The library was prepared using the immunoSEQ multiplex PCR assay. A mixture of 60 forward primers for TCR Vbeta segments and 13 reverse primers for TCR Jbeta segments was used in the multiplex PCR. The CDR3 region of rearranged TCR beta genes was amplified from genomic DNA by a multiplex PCR assay. The Illumina HiSeq System was used to sequence the amplified TCR beta libraries as 87-base-pair reads. Concerning the study's data processing: In a later analysis, roughly 80 million unique TCR beta chains were counted across the 666 repertoires, and about 9.9 million of these chains were shared by at least two donors. To remove PCR and sequencing errors, raw reads were error-corrected and collapsed into unique sequences using a nearest-neighbor algorithm that merged closely related sequences. Alignment of CDR3 sequences to IMGT reference sequences was used to assign V, D and J gene segments. For a sequence to be retained, a match of at least six nucleotides to both a V gene segment and a J gene segment was required. A rearrangement was called productive if the CDR3 had no stop codons and remained in frame with V and J, and every other rearrangement was called non-productive. CDR3 was defined by IMGT convention, running from the second conserved V-encoded cysteine to the conserved J-encoded phenylalanine. The earlier analysis of fewer than 700 of the donors excluded sequences that lacked an unambiguous match to a single V gene segment. An earlier analysis of 500 to 700 of the donors classified V segments as functional when productive rearrangements were above 56.7% and as segregating when the standard deviation between donors was above 5%. A statistical classification framework was built to diagnose cytomegalovirus status from the catalog of TCR beta chain sequences. A later analysis assigned V and J genes by comparing TCR nucleotide sequences with IMGT/GENE-DB human TR gene sequences. The TCRdist pipeline was used in a later analysis to assign CDR3 sequences and most-parsimonious VDJ recombination scenarios. In a later analysis, each TCR beta chain was defined by its CDR3 amino acid sequence together with its V-gene family, and reads lacking a unique V-gene family were excluded. As a way to deal with suspected cross-contamination and a sequencing artifact, a later analysis dropped roughly 600 nucleotide sequences that were highly shared and had low generation probability. In a later analysis, a clonal expansion index was calculated for each public chain from normalized within-repertoire ranks of inferred template counts. Generation probabilities in a later analysis came from a VDJ recombination model fitted to out-of-frame rearrangements, and those results were checked against IGoR. A later analysis scored TCR-TCR, TCR-HLA and TCR-CMV co-occurrence with hypergeometric tests, applying a repertoire-size bias correction to TCR pairs. In a later analysis, false discovery rates were estimated by permuting HLA or CMV assignments 20 times. In a later analysis, co-occurring TCRs were grouped with DBSCAN, and TCRdist sequence similarity was added when clustering was performed within HLA-allele-positive subsets. Co-occurrence clustering excluded repertoires with fewer than 30,000 or more than 120,000 public chains, plus five with anomalous nucleotide sharing. TCRdb obtained this table from immuneACCESS and retained in-frame rearrangements with V and J assigned. These tables miss some clones; where compared with another copy, unresolved V genes account for less than half of the shortfall, and the remainder is unexplained. The V and J calls and clone size come from that table; D and trimming were worked out from the DNA. Present in this sample are roughly 190,000 clones, approximately 90% of which were seen just once. The leading ten clones occupy 1.1% of the sample.

Beyond this particular receptor, the publication reports: A total of fewer than 200 TCR beta chains were listed by the study as associated with cytomegalovirus. According to a later genetic analysis, donors in an Asian-associated ancestry cluster had fewer N-insertions in productive TCRs than the approximately 610-donor mean. Compared with equally common non-associated chains, HLA-associated TCR beta chains in a later analysis were more clonally expanded and had lower generation probabilities. In an earlier analysis of about 540 of the donors, most TCR beta V segments were observed in productive rearrangements about 87% or about 30% of the time, broadly matching IMGT annotations. In vitro tests confirmed that a few of the cytomegalovirus-associated TCR beta chains recognize cytomegalovirus antigens. Strong co-occurrence of HLA alleles, especially DR and DQ, made assigning TCR associations to individual alleles difficult. A further reported finding was that TCR beta sequences accurately predicted the HLA-A and HLA-B alleles for most subjects in the first cohort. Because counts were too low, seventeen rarely observed V segments, including chromosome 9 orphons, were left out of the earlier analysis of approximately 580 of the donors. An association between a missense DCLRE1C variant and V-gene and J-gene trimming of TCR beta chains was found in a later genetic analysis and replicated in an independent cohort. A later analysis found that most CMV-associated TCR beta chains appeared HLA-restricted, with HLA associations seemingly driven largely by CMV exposure. In a later analysis, TCR association rates were found to vary across HLA loci, with the most associated TCRs seen for DRB1 alleles and the fewest for HLA-C alleles. Most TCR sequences were observed very rarely across donors, whereas some public TCRs were present in many individuals. Correlated functional status among segregating V segments might reflect linkage disequilibrium, but an unknown experimental factor could not be ruled out. For the cohort, immune exposure information was limited to CMV serostatus. Cytomegalovirus status was reported to be diagnosed by the classifier with high specificity and sensitivity in both the original and validation cohorts. The 87-base-pair reads could not distinguish some IMGT-functional V segments, including TRBV6-2 and TRBV6-3, so those segments were excluded. In a later analysis, several top co-occurrence clusters were reported to appear linked to parvovirus B19, influenza, CMV and Epstein-Barr virus. According to the authors, the approach could potentially be generalized to other disease states and immunological phenotypes. Roughly uniform sequencing depth across donors was assumed in presence/absence analyses, although this assumption may not hold. The sequencing pipeline was judged likely to have produced a cluster of highly shared sequence variants as a technical artifact. In this cohort, only TCR beta chains were sequenced, and detectable features were limited by the absence of alpha or paired-chain data. Because some donors lacked HLA typing at each locus, the association tests relied only on the typed subset. A later analysis associated approximately 17,000 TCR beta sequences with specific HLA alleles at a false discovery rate of 0.05.

The CDR1 and CDR2 encoded by the germline V gene are KGHSH and LQKENI. From its cysteine to its phenylalanine, the CDR3 spans 19 amino acids. Of all the DNA, just the CDR3 is kept, 57 bases in frame from base 1. Deletion took 0 bases off V and 0 bases off J, with a span of 17 bases between the germline ends. The cohort comprised fewer than 700 healthy bone marrow donors. All cohort members were sampled while nominally healthy, although unrecorded immune exposures were likely present. The donor tested CMV seronegative, placing the donor among the 300 to 450 seronegative members of the cohort. Every donor gave a peripheral blood sample, and the peripheral blood mononuclear cells from that sample were used for TCR beta sequencing. The Qiagen DNeasy Blood Extraction Kit was used to extract genomic DNA from the blood cell samples.

This clonotype was obtained from a boy younger than 10 in good health and CMV-seronegative. Sequencing was done on a sample of PBMCs. The chain links TRBV18 with TRBJ1-4, with no D gene named confidently. In nucleotide form, the sequence is TGTGCCAGCTCACCACCGGGCGCGACCAAAATTACAACTAATGAAAAACTGTTTTTT. It encodes CASSPPGATKITTNEKLFF.